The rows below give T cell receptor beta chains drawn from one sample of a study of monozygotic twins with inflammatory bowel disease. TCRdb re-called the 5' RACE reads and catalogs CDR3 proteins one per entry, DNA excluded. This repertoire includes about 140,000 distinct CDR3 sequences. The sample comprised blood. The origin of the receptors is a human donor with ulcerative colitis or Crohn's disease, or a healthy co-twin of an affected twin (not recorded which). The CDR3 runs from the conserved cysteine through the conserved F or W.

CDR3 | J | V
CASSLPGQSTYEQYF | TRBJ2-7 | TRBV6-1
CASSITGTKETQYF | TRBJ2-5 | TRBV19
CASSDSTSGDTGELFF | TRBJ2-2 | TRBV6-4
CASRTGTLYGYTF | TRBJ1-2 | TRBV5-1
CSARGGGGSGETQYF | TRBJ2-5 | TRBV20-1
CASTSPRANTEAFF | TRBJ1-1 | TRBV6-2/TRBV6-3
CASSQEWLGQETQYF | TRBJ2-5 | TRBV4-2
CASSFRQSSYEQYF | TRBJ2-7 | TRBV5-6
CASSETGRKTEAFF | TRBJ1-1 | TRBV12-3/TRBV12-4
CASSSGYRNTEAFF | TRBJ1-1 | TRBV5-6
CASSPGPPSNQPQHF | TRBJ1-5 | TRBV5-1
CASISAWTEAYEQYF | TRBJ2-7 | TRBV2
CASTEGLSWATQYF | TRBJ2-3 | TRBV7-2
CASRKPGRAASGANVLTF | TRBJ2-6 | TRBV11-2
CASRMDRARNYGYTF | TRBJ1-2 | TRBV19
CASSLETGAAEQYF | TRBJ2-7 | TRBV12-3/TRBV12-4
CASSKKRGGLDEQFF | TRBJ2-1 | TRBV2
CASRGLAKNIQYF | TRBJ2-4 | TRBV6-6
CASSPGGAYEQYF | TRBJ2-7 | TRBV12-3/TRBV12-4
CASGLVWDRETGNTLYF | TRBJ1-3 | TRBV12-5
CASSQFSGELFF | TRBJ2-2 | TRBV4-3
CSARTGPQETQYF | TRBJ2-5 | TRBV20-1
CASSYLGQGRGTGNQPQHF | TRBJ1-5 | TRBV6-5
CASSFSGGGEQFF | TRBJ2-1 | TRBV12-3/TRBV12-4
CASSLDREEYEQYF | TRBJ2-7 | TRBV6-5
CSASSGFTGELFF | TRBJ2-2 | TRBV20-1
CASSNRGSRADTQYF | TRBJ2-3 | TRBV7-2
CASSLSDYNEQFF | TRBJ2-1 | TRBV7-3
CASSYRSGGTQETQYF | TRBJ2-5 | TRBV7-2
CASRSSGGEEETQYF | TRBJ2-5 | TRBV5-1
CASSYSRESEAFF | TRBJ1-1 | TRBV6-5
CASSVNPGTSGARELRYNEQFF | TRBJ2-1 | TRBV9
CASSPTGNEKLFF | TRBJ1-4 | TRBV7-3
CASSQVPHRFQETQYF | TRBJ2-5 | TRBV4-3
CASSSRPDTQYF | TRBJ2-3 | TRBV7-3
CASSFYSTISNQPQHF | TRBJ1-5 | TRBV12-3/TRBV12-4
CASSLVQTSGGEQFF | TRBJ2-1 | TRBV5-1
CASSVRDRNTEALF | TRBJ1-1 | TRBV9
CASSLEVDRGAAGSQYF | TRBJ2-3 | TRBV5-1
CASSQGGAYSGNTIYF | TRBJ1-3 | TRBV3-1
CSARDRSRGPHIEQFF | TRBJ2-1 | TRBV20-1
CASSTDNAGSWYEQYF | TRBJ2-7 | TRBV5-1
CASSPRKGPGNEQFF | TRBJ2-1 | TRBV7-7
CASGDTPLYEQYF | TRBJ2-7 | TRBV12-3/TRBV12-4
CASSLKGRSSGANVLTF | TRBJ2-6 | TRBV7-2